This section outlines one T cell receptor beta chain sequence together with its context. The entry originates in a study of OX40 agonist ivuxolimab in advanced cancers. TCRdb's table, derived via immunoSEQ multiplex PCR, lists solely in-frame clones and lacks some. The table has 55,000 to 85,000 clones, 91% seen once. Trimming left V 1 base short and J 5 bases short, with 14 bases between. This CDR3 is 15 amino acids long. CDR1 is MNHNS, CDR2 SASEGT, per germline. The chain is built from TRBV6-1 and TRBJ1-2; perhaps TRBD1 as D (6 bases). Sequencing was performed on CD4+ or CD8+ T cells sorted from blood, taken in a trial of the OX40 agonist ivuxolimab. The origin of this receptor is an adult with an advanced solid tumor such as melanoma, head and neck, liver or kidney cancer. This chain's CDR3 is CASSEDRVHRYGYTF. DNA for the CDR3: TGTGCCAGCAGTGAAGACAGGGTGCATAGGTATGGCTACACCTTC.